These 18 T cell receptor beta chains share one sample of origin, sequenced in a study of control samples from healthy donors and cancer patients. Here immunoSEQ multiplex PCR was the method, and the copy in TCRdb shows in-frame clones only, minus some. The sample has tens of thousands of clones, 70% to 85% seen once. The sample comprised PBMCs. These TCRs come from a man in his 70s with lung cancer.

This clone showed up just once. The CDR3 loop is CASSGGTLYEQYF. The CDR3 DNA is TGTGCCAGCAGTGGTGGGACACTCTACGAGCAGTACTTC. The rearrangement uses TRBV25-1 and TRBJ2-7, with D perhaps TRBD1 (6 bases). Germline assignment: CDR1 MGHDK and CDR2 SYGVNS. V lost 4 bases to trimming and J lost 3 bases, with 10 bases between them. CDR3 length equals 13 residues.

V and J are TRBV12-3 or TRBV12-4 and TRBJ1-2, with D hard to call. This CDR3 region has 12 residues. V gave up 4 bases and J gave up 6 bases, with 9 bases separating them. CDR3 nucleotides: TGTGCCAGCAGTTCCCTAAGGGATGGCTACACCTTC. Amino acid sequence: CASSSLRDGYTF.

V is TRBV7-8 and J is TRBJ1-1; D not certain. CDR3 size: 15 residues. V was pared by 0 bases and J by 1 base, with 9 bases between. Germline V lookup: CDR1 SGHVS, CDR2 FQNEAQ. CDR3 region: CASSLAEVPNTEAFF. CDR3 sequence (DNA): TGTGCCAGCAGCTTAGCAGAGGTCCCGAACACTGAAGCTTTCTTT.

This chain links TRBV18 with TRBJ2-5; TRBD1 is a possible D gene (5 bases). The V and J ends lost 3 bases and 5 bases respectively, with 13 bases between them. Germline V CDR1 and CDR2: KGHSH, LQKENI. The CDR3 totals 14 residues. The CDR3 here is CASSPSRTRETQYF. CDR3 bases: TGTGCCAGCTCACCGTCGAGGACACGGGAGACCCAGTACTTC.

The rearrangement joins TRBV7-9 to TRBJ2-2; the D is unclear. The CDR3 runs to 13 residues. V lost 4 bases, J lost 6 bases, and 9 bases lay in between. Germline V gene lookup returns CDR1 SEHNR and CDR2 FQNEAQ (reference sequence). CDR3 region: CASSSLRAGELFF. The CDR3 nucleotides are TGTGCCAGCAGCTCCCTTCGCGCCGGGGAGCTGTTTTTT.

The chain links TRBV3-1 (or the pseudogene TRBV3-2) to TRBJ2-2; no firm D call. This CDR3 comprises 13 residues. The germline V and J ends were trimmed by 5 bases and 5 bases, with 9 bases remaining between them. Germline assignment: CDR1 LGHDT and CDR2 YNNKEL (reference sequence). For the CDR3, the DNA is TGTGCCAGCAGCAAAGTAGTAACCGGGGAGCTGTTTTTT. Translation: CASSKVVTGELFF.

This clone was recorded a few times. V gene TRBV5-1 combines with J gene TRBJ2-1; TRBD1 matches 9 bases. Germline assignment: CDR1 SGHRS and CDR2 YFSETQ. The CDR3 has 14 amino acids. The junction had 6 bases not matched to a gene; V was cut back by 5 bases and J by 6 bases. CDR3 region: CASSSGTGINEQFF. For the CDR3, the DNA is TGCGCCAGCAGTTCCGGGACAGGGATCAATGAGCAGTTCTTC.

This chain uses TRBV6-5 with TRBJ2-7, with a weak D call TRBD1 (5 bases). CDR3 length: 13 amino acids. V shed 7 bases and J shed 1 base, with 11 bases lying between them. The germline CDR1 and CDR2 sequences are MNHEY and SVGAGI. The CDR3 protein is CASIGVISYEQYF. Written as DNA, the CDR3 is TGTGCCAGCATAGGGGTTATATCCTACGAGCAGTACTTC.

This clone has only one observation. The CDR3 DNA follows: TGTGCCAGCAGTGACTCAGCTAGCGGGGGGGCCCCGGATACGCAGTATTTT. It yields the protein CASSDSASGGAPDTQYF. This chain links TRBV6-4 with TRBJ2-3; 12 nucleotides align to TRBD2. CDR1 is MRHNA and CDR2 is SNTAGT in the germline V gene. The CDR3 is 17 residues long. V shed 0 bases and J 6 bases; nucleotides not matched to a gene: 7.

The rearrangement joins TRBV29-1 to TRBJ2-3; TRBD2 might be the D (7 bases). There are 13 residues in the CDR3. Trimming took off 7 bases at V and 4 bases at J, with 15 bases between the two ends. CDR1 is SQVTM and CDR2 is ANQGSEA in the germline V gene. The DNA of the CDR3 is TGCAGCGGAGGCGGGGGCAACCCAGATACGCAGTATTTT. Its translation: CSGGGGNPDTQYF.

The rearrangement links TRBV25-1 to TRBJ2-3; the D gene is possibly TRBD1 (6 bases). Germline lookup yields CDR1 MGHDK and CDR2 SYGVNS. Trimming took 2 bases from V and 5 from J, leaving 8 bases between them. The CDR3 has 13 residues. The CDR3 reads CASSETGLDTQYF. CDR3 in DNA: TGTGCCAGCAGTGAAACAGGGTTAGATACGCAGTATTTT.

The chain recombines TRBV19 with TRBJ1-1; TRBD1 aligns across 8 bases. Germline V gene sequence: CDR1 LNHDA, CDR2 SQIVND (reference sequence). J was trimmed by 4 bases and V by 6 bases; bases with no gene match: 10. The CDR3 runs 15 residues. In DNA form, the CDR3 reads TGTGCCAGTAGCCTCCGAGGACAGGGTTCCACTGAAGCTTTCTTT. Its protein product is CASSLRGQGSTEAFF.

This chain uses TRBV24-1 with TRBJ2-5; D gene unclear. The CDR3 covers 13 residues. Deletions cut 7 bases from V and 2 bases from J, with 10 bases between. Germline V gene data show CDR1 as KGHDR and CDR2 as SFDVKD. The CDR3 reads CATREPTQETQYF. The CDR3 DNA follows: TGTGCCACCAGAGAGCCTACACAAGAGACCCAGTACTTC.

This chain joins TRBV7-8 and TRBJ1-5; D unresolved. The CDR3 contains 16 residues. Germline V gene lookup returns CDR1 SGHVS and CDR2 FQNEAQ. V lost 5 bases and J lost 0, with 14 bases in between. This CDR3 reads CASSNLNGLSNQPQHF. The CDR3 bases are TGTGCCAGCAGCAACCTCAACGGACTTAGCAATCAGCCCCAGCATTTT.

The chain recombines TRBV11-2 with TRBJ2-5, with D possibly being TRBD1 (5 bases). This CDR3 is built from 15 residues. Germline CDR1 and CDR2: SGHAT and FQNNGV. Trimming cost V 7 bases and J 0 bases, with 15 bases left between them. DNA for the CDR3: TGTGCCAGCATCAAACCCCGACAGAACCAAGAGACCCAGTACTTC. It encodes CASIKPRQNQETQYF.

The V call is TRBV10-3, the J call TRBJ1-5; the match to TRBD1 covers 7 bases. J gave up 5 bases and V 3 bases, and 4 bases lay outside the gene matches. The CDR3 has 14 amino acids. Germline-derived CDR1 and CDR2 are ENHRY and SYGVKD. CDR3 in amino acids: CAISDRDSYQPQHF. CDR3 bases: TGTGCCATCAGTGATAGGGACAGTTATCAGCCCCAGCATTTT.

In DNA, the CDR3 is TGTGCCAGCAGCTCCCACACTGAAGCTTTCTTT. Translating it yields CASSSHTEAFF. The chain recombines TRBV7-3 with TRBJ1-1; D is undetermined. The germline V and J ends were trimmed by 4 bases and 3 bases, with 3 bases remaining between them. The CDR3 loop spans 11 amino acids. Germline-derived CDR1 and CDR2 are SGHTA and FQGTGA.

This chain connects TRBV9 to TRBJ2-1; D might be TRBD2 (6 bases). The CDR3 extends over 16 amino acids. CDR1 is SGDLS, CDR2 YYNGEE, per germline. The germline V and J ends were trimmed by 0 bases and 4 bases, with 14 bases remaining between them. CDR3 in amino acids: CASSVVGGVRYNEQFF. The DNA for the CDR3 is TGTGCCAGCAGCGTAGTTGGAGGGGTTAGATACAATGAGCAGTTCTTC.